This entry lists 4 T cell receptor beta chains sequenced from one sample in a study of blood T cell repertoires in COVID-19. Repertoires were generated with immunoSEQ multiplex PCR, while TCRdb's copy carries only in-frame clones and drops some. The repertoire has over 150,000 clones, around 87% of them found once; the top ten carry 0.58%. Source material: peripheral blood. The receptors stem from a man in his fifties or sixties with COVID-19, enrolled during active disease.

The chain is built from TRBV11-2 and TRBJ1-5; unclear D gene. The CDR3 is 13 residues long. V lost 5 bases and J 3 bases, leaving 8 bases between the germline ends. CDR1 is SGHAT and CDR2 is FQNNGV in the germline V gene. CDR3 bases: TGTGCCAGCAGCCCTACAGACAATCAGCCCCAGCATTTT. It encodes CASSPTDNQPQHF. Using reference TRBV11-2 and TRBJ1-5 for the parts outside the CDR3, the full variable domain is EAGVAQSPRYKIIEKRQSVAFWCNPISGHATLYWYQQILGQGPKLLIQFQNNGVVDDSQLPKDRFSAERLKGVDSTLKIQPAKLEDSAVYLCASSPTDNQPQHFGDGTRLSIL.

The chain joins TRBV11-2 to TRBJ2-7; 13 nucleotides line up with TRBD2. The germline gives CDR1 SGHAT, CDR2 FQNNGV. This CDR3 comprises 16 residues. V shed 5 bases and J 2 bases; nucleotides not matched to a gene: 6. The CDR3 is CASSTGTSGTTYEQYF. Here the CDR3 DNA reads TGTGCCAGCAGCACCGGGACTAGCGGGACGACCTACGAGCAGTACTTC.

CDR3 DNA sequence: TGTGCCAGCAGGAAGGAGTCCAGCCAAGAGACCCAGTACTTC. Residues: CASRKESSQETQYF. The J gene is TRBJ2-5, the V gene TRBV6-5, with unresolved D. Germline values: CDR1 MNHEY, CDR2 SVGAGI. CDR3 length: 14 amino acids. Trimming left V 6 bases short and J 1 base short, with 12 bases between.

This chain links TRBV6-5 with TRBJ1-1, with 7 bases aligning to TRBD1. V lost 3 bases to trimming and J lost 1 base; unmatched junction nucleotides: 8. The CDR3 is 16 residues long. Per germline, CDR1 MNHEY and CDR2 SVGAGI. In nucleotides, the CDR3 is TGTGCCAGCAGTTATTTGACAGGGACCCGGAACACTGAAGCTTTCTTT. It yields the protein CASSYLTGTRNTEAFF.